This TCR beta chain stems from a study of blood T cells in healthy people across ages. Isolation recovered at least 7 million PBMCs from every sample. The CDR3 spans 19 residues. V shed 5 bases and J 2 bases; nucleotides not matched to a gene: 15. In germline, CDR1 is SGHAT, CDR2 FQDESV (reference sequence). Through a sample-barcoded 5' primer and a J-beta primer mix, a second PCR was run for roughly 6 to 11 cycles. A template-switch adaptor that had 12 random nucleotides put a tag on each cDNA molecule. From the 5' RACE reads, TCRdb called clonotypes with MiXCR, one entry per CDR3 protein. The sample carries about 1.5 million distinct CDR3 sequences, roughly 43% recorded once. This clonotype showed up just a few times.

The J gene is TRBJ2-1, the V gene TRBV11-1; 10 nucleotides align to TRBD2. The sequencing sample was made of blood. This sequence was found in a woman aged 18 to 35 in good health. The CDR3 region has the DNA TGTGCCAGCAGCGGAGAGGGACTAGCGCCAAAATCAGCCTACAATGAGCAGTTCTTC. This encodes CASSGEGLAPKSAYNEQFF.